Shown below are 16 T cell receptor beta chains from a single sample sequenced in a study of radiation and T cells in renal cell carcinoma. Specified treatment: 15 Gy SBRT to primary tumor, nephrectomy 4 weeks later. Only in-frame clones appear in the TCRdb table, and some are missing; sequencing was by immunoSEQ multiplex PCR. The data show 10,000 to 15,000 clones, with roughly a third seen just once and 15% held by the top ten. The source was tumor tissue, collected from a patient whose treatment included radiotherapy and nephrectomy. The receptors derive from a man between 60 and 75 years old with renal cell carcinoma.

The gene calls are TRBV4-3 and TRBJ2-7; 11 bases fit TRBD2. V lost 0 bases to trimming and J lost 5 bases; unmatched junction nucleotides: 6. Germline assignment: CDR1 LGHNA and CDR2 YSLEER. This CDR3 contains 16 residues. The CDR3: CASSQDLAGGQDEQYF. The CDR3 coding sequence is TGCGCCAGCAGCCAAGACCTAGCGGGGGGTCAGGACGAGCAGTACTTC.

The chain carries TRBV6-1 and TRBJ1-2, with 7 bases fitting TRBD1. Per the germline V gene, CDR1 is MNHNS and CDR2 is SASEGT. The CDR3 runs 16 residues. The ends lost 0 bases at V and 4 bases at J; junction bases unmatched: 8. Written as DNA, the CDR3 is TGTGCCAGCAGTGAAGCGGGGGGACAGTCGGGCTATGGCTACACCTTC. As protein: CASSEAGGQSGYGYTF.

The gene calls are TRBV10-3 and TRBJ2-7, with a tentative D call TRBD1 (5 bases). The CDR3 totals 15 residues. Germline CDR1 ENHRY, CDR2 SYGVKD. V was clipped by 0 bases and J by 4 bases, with 13 bases between them. The CDR3 spells CAISESGVASYEQYV. Written as DNA, the CDR3 is TGTGCCATCAGTGAGTCAGGGGTAGCCTCATACGAGCAGTACGTC.

This clone was seen a few times. The V and J genes are TRBV5-6 and TRBJ1-2, with a weak D call TRBD1 (5 bases). The CDR3 loop spans 13 amino acids. CDR1 and CDR2 from the germline V gene are SGHDT and YYEEEE. V gave up 5 bases and J gave up 8 bases, with 16 bases separating them. The CDR3 DNA reads as TGTGCCAGCAGTAGATACTCCTGGGGCGGCTACACCTTC. Protein sequence: CASSRYSWGGYTF.

This chain links TRBV9 with TRBJ1-2; D is possibly TRBD1 (6 bases). V lost 2 bases and J lost 2, with 13 bases in between. The length of the CDR3 is 15 residues. Germline values: CDR1 SGDLS, CDR2 YYNGEE. The CDR3 is CASSVEGEWNYGYTF. As DNA, the CDR3 is TGTGCCAGCAGCGTGGAGGGGGAGTGGAACTATGGCTACACCTTC.

This clone has just a few counts. The V call is TRBV29-1, the J call TRBJ1-2; D gene uncertain. The ends were cut back, 3 bases at V and 0 bases at J, with 17 bases in the middle. This CDR3 is 16 amino acids long. Per germline, CDR1 SQVTM and CDR2 ANQGSEA. The CDR3 region has the DNA TGCAGCGTTGACCGGGGTACAACACTTTCTAACTATGGCTACACCTTC. Protein: CSVDRGTTLSNYGYTF.

This chain joins TRBV9 and TRBJ2-2, with a possible D match to TRBD2 (7 bases). This CDR3 region has 18 residues. With 4 bases removed from V and 7 bases from J, the gap between germline ends came to 26 bases. Germline assignment: CDR1 SGDLS and CDR2 YYNGEE. The CDR3 here is CASSPYVGGHLPGGELFF. The CDR3 DNA sequence: TGTGCCAGCAGCCCCTACGTCGGGGGGCACCTCCCGGGCGGGGAGCTGTTTTTT. Based on the CDR3 plus reference TRBV9 and TRBJ2-2, the full variable domain is DSGVTQTPKHLITATGQRVTLRCSPRSGDLSVYWYQQSLDQGLQFLIQYYNGEERAKGNILERFSAQQFPDLHSELNLSSLELGDSALYFCASSPYVGGHLPGGELFFGEGSRLTVL.

By sample share, this clone is medium-sized. V usage is TRBV30 and J usage is TRBJ1-6; 7 bases map to TRBD1. This CDR3 spans 14 amino acids. V lost 2 bases and J lost 11; bases outside the gene matches: 9. Germline CDR1 is GTSNPN and CDR2 is SVGIG (reference sequence). CDR3 in DNA: TGTGCCTGGAGTCCGACAGGGAAGGGAGCACCCCTCCACTTT. The encoded protein is CAWSPTGKGAPLHF.

The chain combines TRBV30 with TRBJ1-1, with D maybe TRBD1 (5 bases). The germline gives CDR1 GTSNPN, CDR2 SVGIG (reference sequence). This CDR3 is built from 12 residues. V gave up 2 bases and J gave up 4 bases, with 8 bases separating them. The chain's CDR3 is CAWSRGVTEAFF. CDR3 DNA: TGTGCCTGGAGTAGGGGCGTCACTGAAGCTTTCTTT. Combining the CDR3 with reference TRBV30 and TRBJ1-1 gives the whole variable domain SQTIHQWPATLVQPVGSPLSLECTVEGTSNPNLYWYRQAAGRGLQLLFYSVGIGQISSEVPQNLSASRPQDRQFILSSKKLLLSDSGFYLCAWSRGVTEAFFGQGTRLTVV.

This clone has just a few counts. The chain joins TRBV6-5 to TRBJ1-2, with TRBD1 matching over 10 bases. The CDR3 is made up of 13 amino acids. Germline CDR1 MNHEY, CDR2 SVGAGI. V lost 10 bases to trimming and J lost 6 bases; unmatched junction nucleotides: 8. CDR3 in amino acids: CATLRGQGDGYTF. The CDR3 DNA sequence: TGTGCCACCTTACGAGGACAGGGGGATGGCTACACCTTC.

About this clone: Other DNA sequences within the sample encode an identical CDR3. The chain has TRBV18 and TRBJ2-3; no reliable D call. The CDR3 loop spans 12 amino acids. Germline V lookup: CDR1 KGHSH, CDR2 LQKENI. The V end was cut by 3 bases, the J end by 0 bases, with 1 base between. This CDR3 reads CASSPSTDTQYF. In DNA, the CDR3 is TGTGCCAGCTCACCCAGCACAGATACGCAGTATTTT.

This chain connects TRBV7-8 to TRBJ2-7, with D uncertain. The CDR3 runs to 13 residues. Germline CDR1 is SGHVS and CDR2 is FQNEAQ. Trimming left V 6 bases short and J 0 bases short, with 9 bases between. The CDR3 here is CASRTHSSYEQYV. Written as DNA, the CDR3 is TGTGCCAGCAGAACACATTCCTCCTACGAGCAGTACGTC.

The chain carries TRBV5-1 and TRBJ2-3, with TRBD1 matching 9 bases. The germline V gene has CDR1 SGHRS and CDR2 YFSETQ. This CDR3 is built from 15 residues. The junction had 4 bases not matched to a gene; V was cut back by 4 bases and J by 1 base. CDR3 loop: CASSARTGGTDTQYF. The CDR3 bases are TGCGCCAGCAGCGCCCGGACAGGGGGCACAGATACGCAGTATTTT.

The rearrangement uses TRBV18 and TRBJ2-1; a weak D match, TRBD1 (6 bases). This CDR3 has 17 amino acids. Trimming pared 4 bases from V and 2 bases from J, leaving 18 bases between. Germline V gene sequence: CDR1 KGHSH, CDR2 LQKENI. The DNA for the CDR3 is TGTGCCAGCTCACAGGGGAACAGGGTGTTTACCTACAATGAGCAGTTCTTC. It codes for CASSQGNRVFTYNEQFF.

The rearrangement joins TRBV14 to TRBJ1-2, with 10 bases matching TRBD1. The germline V gene has CDR1 SGHDN and CDR2 FVKESK. The CDR3 is made up of 17 amino acids. The V and J ends lost 2 bases and 4 bases, in that order; junction bases with no gene match: 10. For the CDR3, the DNA is TGTGCCAGCAGCCAAAAAGCGGGACAGGGGATTAGCTATGGCTACACCTTC. Protein: CASSQKAGQGISYGYTF.

By share, this clone ranks as medium-sized (0.01 to 0.1%). This chain joins TRBV4-3 and TRBJ1-3; D gene uncertain. Germline V gene data show CDR1 as LGHNA and CDR2 as YSLEER. Trimming took off 1 base at V and 1 base at J, with 8 bases between the two ends. The CDR3 covers 15 residues. CDR3 sequence (DNA): TGCGCCAGCAGCCAAGGATCGGGGTCTGGAAACACCATATATTTT. This sequence encodes CASSQGSGSGNTIYF.